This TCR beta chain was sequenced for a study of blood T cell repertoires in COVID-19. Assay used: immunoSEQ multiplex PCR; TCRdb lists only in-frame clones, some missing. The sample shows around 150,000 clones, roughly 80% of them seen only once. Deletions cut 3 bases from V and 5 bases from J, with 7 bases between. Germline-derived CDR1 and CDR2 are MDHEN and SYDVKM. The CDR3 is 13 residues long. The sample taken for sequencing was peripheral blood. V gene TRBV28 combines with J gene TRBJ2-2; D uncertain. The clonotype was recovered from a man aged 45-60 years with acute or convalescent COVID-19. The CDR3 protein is CASSLRQTGELFF. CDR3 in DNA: TGTGCCAGCAGTTTGAGGCAGACCGGGGAGCTGTTTTTT.